Listed here are 18 T cell receptor beta chains from one sample, sequenced in a study of PD-L1 blockade in urothelial cancer. This sample's time point: peripheral blood 6 weeks after treatment start. Libraries were prepared by immunoSEQ multiplex PCR; TCRdb keeps only in-frame clonotypes and omits some of them. The table includes roughly 100,000 clones, around four fifths detected once. The sample in question was PBMCs, obtained around atezolizumab (anti-PD-L1) treatment. These receptor sequences come from a man in his 70s with urothelial cancer.

The CDR3 loop reads CASSPSLAGNTGELFF. CDR3 DNA sequence: TGCGCCAGCAGCCCCTCACTAGCGGGGAACACCGGGGAGCTGTTTTTT. The chain is built from TRBV5-1 and TRBJ2-2; the match to TRBD2 covers 9 bases. CDR1 is SGHRS, CDR2 YFSETQ, per germline. With 4 bases clipped from V and 1 base from J, the junction kept 5 bases outside the gene matches. This CDR3 is 16 amino acids long.

The rearrangement uses TRBV30 and TRBJ1-3; weak D call: TRBD1 (6 bases). Germline values: CDR1 GTSNPN, CDR2 SVGIG (reference sequence). There are 14 residues in the CDR3. Trimming pared 1 base from V and 2 bases from J, leaving 9 bases between. The DNA of the CDR3 is TGTGCCTGGAGTGACAGGGCCGCTGGAAACACCATATATTTT. It translates to CAWSDRAAGNTIYF.

The chain links TRBV14 to TRBJ1-1, with D possibly matching TRBD1 (5 bases). Germline CDR1 and CDR2: SGHDN and FVKESK. Trimming removed 4 bases from V and 3 bases from J, with 12 bases in between. The CDR3 spans 14 residues. The DNA for the CDR3 is TGTGCCAGCAGCCCGATATGGGGGGACACTGAAGCTTTCTTT. Amino acid sequence: CASSPIWGDTEAFF.

Only a few counts were recorded for this clone. The chain uses TRBV19 and TRBJ1-1, with TRBD1 identical over 7 bases. In germline, CDR1 is LNHDA, CDR2 SQIVND (reference sequence). With V trimmed by 6 bases and J by 1 base, 5 bases remained unmatched. This CDR3 is built from 14 residues. The CDR3: CASRPGTENTEAFF. The CDR3 coding sequence is TGTGCCAGTAGACCCGGGACAGAGAACACTGAAGCTTTCTTT.

This sequence joins TRBV7-2 and TRBJ2-3; 10 bases are shared with TRBD1. Germline V CDR1 and CDR2: SGHTA, FQGNSA. V gave up 1 base and J gave up 6 bases; unmatched junction bases: 4. The CDR3 consists of 15 residues. CDR3 sequence: CASSLEGTGADTQYF. The CDR3 DNA reads TGTGCCAGCAGCTTAGAAGGGACAGGGGCTGATACGCAGTATTTT.

This clone appeared once. The V gene is TRBV15, the J gene TRBJ2-3; the D is unclear. Germline V gene lookup returns CDR1 LNHNV and CDR2 YYDKDF (reference sequence). Trimming took 0 bases from V and 1 from J, leaving 8 bases between them. This CDR3 is 15 amino acids long. CDR3 in amino acids: CATSRESLGTDTQYF. The CDR3 DNA reads TGTGCCACCAGCAGAGAATCGCTAGGCACAGATACGCAGTATTTT. Filled out from reference TRBV15 and TRBJ2-3, the complete variable domain reads DAMVIQNPRYQVTQFGKPVTLSCSQTLNHNVMYWYQQKSSQAPKLLFHYYDKDFNNEADTPDNFQSRRPNTSFCFLDIRSPGLGDTAMYLCATSRESLGTDTQYFGPGTRLTVL.

This chain joins TRBV2 and TRBJ2-7; a weak D match, TRBD1 (6 bases). V gave up 7 bases and J gave up 0 bases, with 13 bases separating them. CDR1 is SNHLY and CDR2 is FYNNEI in the germline V gene. This CDR3 comprises 14 residues. The chain's CDR3 is CASKGDTYSYEQYF. In DNA, the CDR3 is TGTGCCAGCAAGGGGGACACTTACTCCTACGAGCAGTACTTC.

This chain connects TRBV7-9 to TRBJ1-2; D call uncertain. Per the germline V gene, CDR1 is SEHNR and CDR2 is FQNEAQ (reference sequence). The CDR3 is made up of 12 amino acids. V was trimmed by 1 base and J by 8 bases, leaving 8 bases between them. In DNA, the CDR3 is TGTGCCAGCAGCTTAGGGCAGAAAGGCTACACCTTC. This encodes CASSLGQKGYTF.

This chain uses TRBV7-3 with TRBJ2-2; 8 positions agree with TRBD2. Germline V gene sequence: CDR1 SGHTA, CDR2 FQGTGA. The V gene end was trimmed by 1 base and the J gene end by 4 bases; junction bases not matched to a gene: 2. CDR3 length: 15 residues. CDR3 sequence reads: CASSLNGRGTGELFF. CDR3 nucleotide sequence: TGTGCCAGCAGCTTAAACGGGAGGGGCACCGGGGAGCTGTTTTTT.

The CDR3 reads CSADTYNEQFF. CDR3 nucleotide sequence: TGCAGTGCTGACACCTACAATGAGCAGTTCTTC. The chain employs TRBV20-1 and TRBJ2-1; D uncertain. Germline CDR1 reads DFQATT; CDR2 reads SNEGSKA (reference sequence). Trimming cost V 5 bases and J 2 bases, with 4 bases left between them. This CDR3 has 11 amino acids.

This clone has a handful of counts. The CDR3: CASSLAGGNTGELFF. CDR3 sequence (DNA): TGTGCCAGCAGTCTAGCGGGAGGGAACACCGGGGAGCTGTTTTTT. This rearrangement joins TRBV5-4 to TRBJ2-2; 11 bases agree with TRBD2. Germline V CDR1 and CDR2: SGHNT, YYREEE (reference sequence). The CDR3 has 15 residues. Germline trimming cut 5 bases from V and 1 base from J; bases unmatched to any gene: 1.

V gene TRBV11-2 combines with J gene TRBJ2-2; perhaps TRBD1 as D (6 bases). The CDR3 runs to 16 residues. Trimming cost V 2 bases and J 0 bases, with 10 bases left between them. CDR1 SGHAT and CDR2 FQNNGV come from the germline V gene. CDR3: CASSLNTGSNTGELFF. The CDR3 DNA sequence: TGTGCCAGCAGCTTAAACACAGGGTCGAACACCGGGGAGCTGTTTTTT.

This clone was seen at least ten times. This chain uses TRBV7-9 with TRBJ2-3; a weak D match, TRBD2 (6 bases). Trimming left V 1 base short and J 0 bases short, with 8 bases between. This CDR3 is built from 15 residues. Germline values: CDR1 SEHNR, CDR2 FQNEAQ (reference sequence). CDR3 residues: CASSLGGTSTDTQYF. CDR3 coding DNA: TGTGCCAGCAGCTTAGGAGGGACTAGCACAGATACGCAGTATTTT.

The table lists this clone with a few counts. Here the CDR3 DNA reads TGTGCCAGCAGACGCAGGGGGCCTGGCAATCAGCCCCAGCATTTT. Residues: CASRRRGPGNQPQHF. The V and J genes are TRBV13 and TRBJ1-5; 8 bases map to TRBD1. J lost 2 bases, V lost 6 bases, and 6 bases had no gene match. Germline V lookup: CDR1 PRHDT, CDR2 FYEKMQ (reference sequence). CDR3 size: 15 residues.

The chain couples TRBV28 to TRBJ1-2, with no clear D. The CDR3 loop spans 13 amino acids. Trimming pared 6 bases from V and 4 bases from J, leaving 12 bases between. Germline assignment: CDR1 MDHEN and CDR2 SYDVKM. The CDR3 sequence is CASRDRDSYGYTF. The CDR3, as DNA: TGTGCCAGCAGGGACCGGGATTCCTATGGCTACACCTTC.

The DNA for the CDR3 is TGCAGCGTTTGGGGCTCCAATGGCTACACCTTC. Protein sequence: CSVWGSNGYTF. J is TRBJ1-2 and V is TRBV29-1, with D possibly TRBD1 on 5 matching bases. V shed 5 bases and J shed 6 bases, with 10 bases lying between them. The CDR3 has 11 residues. CDR1 SQVTM and CDR2 ANQGSEA come from the germline V gene.

This rearrangement joins TRBV6-5 to TRBJ2-7; 8 bases line up with TRBD1. The CDR3 totals 15 residues. Germline CDR1 is MNHEY and CDR2 is SVGAGI. V trimming: 5 bases; J trimming: 5 bases; junction bases outside the gene matches: 11. CDR3 region: CASSPTGGSPDEQYF. As DNA, the CDR3 is TGTGCCAGCAGTCCCACAGGGGGTAGCCCTGACGAGCAGTACTTC.

This chain connects TRBV7-2 to TRBJ1-5; perhaps TRBD1 as D (6 bases). The germline V gene has CDR1 SGHTA and CDR2 FQGNSA. This CDR3 has 16 residues. The V gene lost 5 bases and the J gene lost 0 bases, with 14 bases spanning the gap. CDR3 coding DNA: TGTGCCAGCAGCCCCCACGGCAGGGGTAGCAATCAGCCCCAGCATTTT. Its translation: CASSPHGRGSNQPQHF. The full variable domain, rest sourced from reference TRBV7-2 and TRBJ1-5, is GAGVSQSPSNKVTEKGKDVELRCDPISGHTALYWYRQSLGQGLEFLIYFQGNSAPDKSGLPSDRFSAERTGGSVSTLTIQRTQQEDSAVYLCASSPHGRGSNQPQHFGDGTRLSIL.